Listed here is a single T cell receptor (beta chain). Trimming removed 8 bases at V and 2 bases at J, with 15 bases between. The CDR3 totals 14 residues. The germline CDR1 and CDR2 sequences are LNHDA and SQIVND (reference sequence). This entry is derived from a study of blood T cell repertoires in COVID-19. Overall study: Either two negative PCRs, clearance, or symptom resolution qualified Cohort 3 donors as recovered. Material from acute and convalescent COVID-19 was sourced from the United States, Italy and Spain.

Donors were grouped by their self-reported clinical history. Sequenced by immunoSEQ multiplex PCR; TCRdb stores in-frame clones only, minus some. The sample lists approximately 200,000 clones; roughly 84% were seen once. The chain employs TRBV19 and TRBJ1-2; D is possibly TRBD1 (6 bases). The source is a man aged 25-45 years in a cohort exposed to, infected with or recovered from COVID-19 (not recorded which). The sample was PBMCs or T cells enriched from blood (not recorded which). CDR3 nucleotide sequence: TGTGCCAGTCGAACAGGGACCGCCAACTATGGCTACACCTTC. This gives the protein CASRTGTANYGYTF.